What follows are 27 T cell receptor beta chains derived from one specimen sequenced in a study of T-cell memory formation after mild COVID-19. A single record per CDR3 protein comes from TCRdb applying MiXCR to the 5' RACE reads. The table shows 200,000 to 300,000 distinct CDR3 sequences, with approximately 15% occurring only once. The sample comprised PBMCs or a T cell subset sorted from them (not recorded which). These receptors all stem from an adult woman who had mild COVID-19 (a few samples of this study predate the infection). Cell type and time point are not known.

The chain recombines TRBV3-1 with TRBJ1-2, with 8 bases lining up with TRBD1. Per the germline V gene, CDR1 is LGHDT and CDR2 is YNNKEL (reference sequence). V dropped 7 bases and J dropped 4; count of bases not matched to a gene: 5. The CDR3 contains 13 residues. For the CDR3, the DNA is TGTGCCAGCACCAGGGGGCAGCGCTATGGCTACACCTTC. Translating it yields CASTRGQRYGYTF.

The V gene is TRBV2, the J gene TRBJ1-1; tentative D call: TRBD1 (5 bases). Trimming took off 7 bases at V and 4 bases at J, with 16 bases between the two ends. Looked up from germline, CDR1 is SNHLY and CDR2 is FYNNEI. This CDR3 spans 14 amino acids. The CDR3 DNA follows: TGTGCCAGCACCCTAGGGGATCTGGGCACTGAAGCTTTCTTT. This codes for CASTLGDLGTEAFF.

The CDR3 loop is CASSPLGDFADTQYF. As DNA, the CDR3 is TGTGCCAGCTCACCACTAGGGGATTTCGCAGATACGCAGTATTTT. The chain is built from TRBV18 and TRBJ2-3; D may be TRBD1 (5 bases). From germline, CDR1 is KGHSH and CDR2 LQKENI. The CDR3 totals 15 residues. The germline V and J ends were trimmed by 1 base and 4 bases, with 12 bases remaining between them.

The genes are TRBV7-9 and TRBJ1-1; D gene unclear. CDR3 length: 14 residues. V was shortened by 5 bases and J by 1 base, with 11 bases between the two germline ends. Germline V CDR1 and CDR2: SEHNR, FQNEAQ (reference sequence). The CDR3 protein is CASSPTARNTEAFF. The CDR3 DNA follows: TGTGCCAGCAGCCCAACGGCCAGGAACACTGAAGCTTTCTTT.

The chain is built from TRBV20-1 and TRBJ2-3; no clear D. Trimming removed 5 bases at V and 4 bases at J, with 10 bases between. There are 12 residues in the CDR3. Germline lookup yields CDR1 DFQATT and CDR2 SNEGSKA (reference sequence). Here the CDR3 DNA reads TGCAGTGCTCCAAAGTCGGCAGATACGCAGTATTTT. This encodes CSAPKSADTQYF.

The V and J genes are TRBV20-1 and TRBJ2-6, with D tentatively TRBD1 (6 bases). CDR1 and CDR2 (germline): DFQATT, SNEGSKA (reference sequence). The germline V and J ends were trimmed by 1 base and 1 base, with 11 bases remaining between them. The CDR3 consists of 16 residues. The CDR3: CSARGYGQSGANVLTF. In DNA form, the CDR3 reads TGCAGTGCTAGAGGTTATGGACAGTCTGGGGCCAACGTCCTGACTTTC.

The CDR3, as DNA: TGTGCCAGCAGCCAACAGCGGCTAGTCGGTGGGGAGCTGTTTTTT. Protein sequence: CASSQQRLVGGELFF. V is TRBV4-2 and J is TRBJ2-2; D is possibly TRBD2 (5 bases). The CDR3 is 15 amino acids. The V gene's germline CDR1 is LGHNA and CDR2 YNFKEQ. The V end was cut by 2 bases, the J end by 8 bases, with 15 bases between.

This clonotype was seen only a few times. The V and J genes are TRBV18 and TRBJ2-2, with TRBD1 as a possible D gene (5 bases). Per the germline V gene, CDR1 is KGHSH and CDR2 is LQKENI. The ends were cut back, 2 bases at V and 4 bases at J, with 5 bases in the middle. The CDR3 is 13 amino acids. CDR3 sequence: CASSPDSTGELFF. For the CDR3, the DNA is TGTGCCAGCTCACCAGACAGCACCGGGGAGCTGTTTTTT.

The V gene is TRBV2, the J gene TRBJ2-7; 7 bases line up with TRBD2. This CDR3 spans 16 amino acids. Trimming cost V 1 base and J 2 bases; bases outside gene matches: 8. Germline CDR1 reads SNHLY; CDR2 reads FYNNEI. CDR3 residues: CASSEVGDYGAYEQYF. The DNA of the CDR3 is TGTGCCAGCAGTGAAGTAGGGGACTATGGGGCCTACGAGCAGTACTTC.

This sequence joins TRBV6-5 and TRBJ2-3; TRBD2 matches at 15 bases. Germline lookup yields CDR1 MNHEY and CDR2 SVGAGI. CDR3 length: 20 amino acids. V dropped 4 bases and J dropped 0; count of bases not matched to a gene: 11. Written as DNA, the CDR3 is TGTGCCAGCAGTTCCCGGACAGGGACTAGCGGGAGGACCAGCACAGATACGCAGTATTTT. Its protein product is CASSSRTGTSGRTSTDTQYF.

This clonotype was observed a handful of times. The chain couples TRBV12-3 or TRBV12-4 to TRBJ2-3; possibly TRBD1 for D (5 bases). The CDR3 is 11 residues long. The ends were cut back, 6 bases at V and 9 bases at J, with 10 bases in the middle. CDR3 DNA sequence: TGTGCCAGCAGCACAGGTTTAACGCAGTATTTT. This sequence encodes CASSTGLTQYF.

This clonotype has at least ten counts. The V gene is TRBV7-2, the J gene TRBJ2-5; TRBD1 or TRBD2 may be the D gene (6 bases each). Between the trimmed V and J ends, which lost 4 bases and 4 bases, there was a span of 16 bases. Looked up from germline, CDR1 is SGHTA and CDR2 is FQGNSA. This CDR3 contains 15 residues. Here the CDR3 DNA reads TGTGCCAGCAGCTCCCCGGGGGCGCTCAGAGAGACCCAGTACTTC. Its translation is CASSSPGALRETQYF.

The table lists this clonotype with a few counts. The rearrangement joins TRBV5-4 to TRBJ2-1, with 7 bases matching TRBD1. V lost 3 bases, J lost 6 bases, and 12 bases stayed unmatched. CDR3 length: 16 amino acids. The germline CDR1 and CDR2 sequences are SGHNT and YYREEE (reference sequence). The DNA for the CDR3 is TGTGCCAGCAGCTCCTCCCTGACAGGGAAACCCAATGAGCAGTTCTTC. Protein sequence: CASSSSLTGKPNEQFF.

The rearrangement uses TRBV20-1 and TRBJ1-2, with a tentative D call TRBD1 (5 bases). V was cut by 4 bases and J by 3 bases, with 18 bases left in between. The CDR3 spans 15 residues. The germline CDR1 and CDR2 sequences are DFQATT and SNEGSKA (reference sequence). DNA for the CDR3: TGCAGTGCTACCAAGGGGTCCTCGGTGGACTATGGCTACACCTTC. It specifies CSATKGSSVDYGYTF.

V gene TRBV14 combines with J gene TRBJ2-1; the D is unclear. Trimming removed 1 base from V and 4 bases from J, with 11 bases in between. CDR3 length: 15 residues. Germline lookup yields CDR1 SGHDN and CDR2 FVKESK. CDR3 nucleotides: TGTGCCAGCAGCCAAGTGGGATGGCAGTACAATGAGCAGTTCTTC. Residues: CASSQVGWQYNEQFF.

The CDR3 nucleotides are TGTGCCAGCAGTCCCCTTACAGGGGGCGGTGAAAAACTGTTTTTT. It translates to CASSPLTGGGEKLFF. The chain uses TRBV6-5 and TRBJ1-4; the match to TRBD1 covers 9 bases. The V segment lost 5 bases and the J segment 7 bases; nucleotides outside the gene matches: 8. This CDR3 contains 15 residues. CDR1 and CDR2 (germline): MNHEY, SVGAGI.

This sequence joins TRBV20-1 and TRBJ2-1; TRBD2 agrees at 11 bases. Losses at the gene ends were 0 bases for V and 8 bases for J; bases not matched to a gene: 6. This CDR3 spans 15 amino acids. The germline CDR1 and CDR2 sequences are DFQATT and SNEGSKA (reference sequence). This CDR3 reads CSARDSGGARHEQFF. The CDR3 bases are TGCAGTGCTAGAGATAGCGGGGGGGCTCGACATGAGCAGTTCTTC.

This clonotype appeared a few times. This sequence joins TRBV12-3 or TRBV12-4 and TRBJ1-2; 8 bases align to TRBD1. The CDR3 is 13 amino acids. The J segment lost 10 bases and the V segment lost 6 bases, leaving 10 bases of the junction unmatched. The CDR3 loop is CASRDTGGKDYTF. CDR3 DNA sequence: TGTGCCAGCAGAGATACAGGGGGAAAAGACTACACCTTC.

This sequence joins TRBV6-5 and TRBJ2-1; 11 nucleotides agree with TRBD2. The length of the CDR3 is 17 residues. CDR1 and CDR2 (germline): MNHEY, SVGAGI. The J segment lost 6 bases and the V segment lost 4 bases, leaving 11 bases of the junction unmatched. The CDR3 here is CASSLLAGVFLSNEQFF. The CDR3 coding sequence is TGTGCCAGCAGTTTACTAGCGGGAGTATTCTTGTCCAATGAGCAGTTCTTC.

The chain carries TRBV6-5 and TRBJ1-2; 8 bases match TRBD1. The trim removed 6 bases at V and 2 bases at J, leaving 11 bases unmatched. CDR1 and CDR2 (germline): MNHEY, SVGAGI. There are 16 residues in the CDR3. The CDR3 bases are TGTGCCAGCAGATACGACGGAAGGACAGGGAACTATGGCTACACCTTC. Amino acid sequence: CASRYDGRTGNYGYTF.

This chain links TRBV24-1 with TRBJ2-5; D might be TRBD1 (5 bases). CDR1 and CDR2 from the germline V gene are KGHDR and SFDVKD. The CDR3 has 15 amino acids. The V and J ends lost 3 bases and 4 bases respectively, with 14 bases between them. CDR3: CATSDAQGSGETQYF. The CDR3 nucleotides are TGTGCCACCAGTGATGCGCAGGGCTCGGGAGAGACCCAGTACTTC.

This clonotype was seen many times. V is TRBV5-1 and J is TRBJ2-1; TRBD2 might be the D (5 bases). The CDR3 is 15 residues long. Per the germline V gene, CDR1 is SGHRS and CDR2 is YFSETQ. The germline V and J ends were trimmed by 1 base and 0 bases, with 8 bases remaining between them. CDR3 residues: CASSLLRDSYNEQFF. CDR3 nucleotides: TGCGCCAGCAGCTTGTTGAGGGACTCCTACAATGAGCAGTTCTTC.

DNA of the CDR3: TGTGCCAGCAGCCTACAGGGAGGCTTTGAGACCCAGTACTTC. It yields the protein CASSLQGGFETQYF. The V and J genes are TRBV7-2 and TRBJ2-5; possibly TRBD1 or TRBD2 for D (6 bases each). This CDR3 spans 14 amino acids. Deletions cut 5 bases from V and 5 bases from J, with 15 bases between. Germline CDR1 reads SGHTA; CDR2 reads FQGNSA.

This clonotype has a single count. The CDR3 loop reads CASSHNSRTGFYEQYF. As DNA, the CDR3 is TGTGCCAGCAGCCACAACTCCAGGACAGGGTTTTACGAGCAGTACTTC. The chain joins TRBV7-9 to TRBJ2-7, with 8 bases lining up with TRBD1. Germline CDR1 and CDR2: SEHNR and FQNEAQ (reference sequence). CDR3 length equals 16 residues. J gave up 4 bases and V 5 bases, and 13 bases lay outside the gene matches.

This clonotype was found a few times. CDR3 residues: CATSDRRTGTHLNEQFF. In nucleotides, the CDR3 is TGTGCCACCAGTGACCGCCGGACAGGGACTCACCTCAATGAGCAGTTCTTC. The chain links TRBV24-1 to TRBJ2-1; 8 bases map to TRBD1. The CDR3 runs to 17 residues. Trimming removed 4 bases from V and 6 bases from J; junction bases left unmatched: 13. The germline V gene encodes CDR1 KGHDR and CDR2 SFDVKD.

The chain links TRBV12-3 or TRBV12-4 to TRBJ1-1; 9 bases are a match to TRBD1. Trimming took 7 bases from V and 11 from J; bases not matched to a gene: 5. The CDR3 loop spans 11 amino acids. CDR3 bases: TGTGCCAGCAACAGACAGGGGGAGGCTTTCTTT. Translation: CASNRQGEAFF.

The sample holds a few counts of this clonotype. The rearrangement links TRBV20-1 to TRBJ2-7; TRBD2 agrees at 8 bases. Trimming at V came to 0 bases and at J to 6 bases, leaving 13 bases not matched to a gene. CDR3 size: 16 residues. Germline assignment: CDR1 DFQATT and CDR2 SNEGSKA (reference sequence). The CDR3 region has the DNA TGCAGTGCTAGAGAGTGGGTAGCGGGATCATCTCTCGAGCAGTACTTC. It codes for CSAREWVAGSSLEQYF.